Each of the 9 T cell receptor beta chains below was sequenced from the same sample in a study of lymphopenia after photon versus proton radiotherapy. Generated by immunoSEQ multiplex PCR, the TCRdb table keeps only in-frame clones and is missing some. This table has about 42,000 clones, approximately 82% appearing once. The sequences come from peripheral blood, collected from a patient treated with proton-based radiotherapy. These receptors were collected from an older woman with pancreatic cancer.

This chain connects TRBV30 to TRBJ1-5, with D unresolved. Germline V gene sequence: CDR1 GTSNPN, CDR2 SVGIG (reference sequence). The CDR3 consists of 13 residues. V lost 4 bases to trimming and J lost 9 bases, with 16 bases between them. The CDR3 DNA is TGTGCCTGGAATGCGGACGGGTCAGGGCCCCAGCATTTT. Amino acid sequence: CAWNADGSGPQHF.

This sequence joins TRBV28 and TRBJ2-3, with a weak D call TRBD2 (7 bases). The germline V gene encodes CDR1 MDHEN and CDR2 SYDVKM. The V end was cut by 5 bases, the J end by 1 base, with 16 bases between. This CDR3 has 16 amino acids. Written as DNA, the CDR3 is TGTGCCAGCAGTCTAGGGGGAGGGCCTGGCACAGATACGCAGTATTTT. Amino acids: CASSLGGGPGTDTQYF. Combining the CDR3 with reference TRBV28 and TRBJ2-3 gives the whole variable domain DVKVTQSSRYLVKRTGEKVFLECVQDMDHENMFWYRQDPGLGLRLIYFSYDVKMKEKGDIPEGYSVSREKKERFSLILESASTNQTSMYLCASSLGGGPGTDTQYFGPGTRLTVL.

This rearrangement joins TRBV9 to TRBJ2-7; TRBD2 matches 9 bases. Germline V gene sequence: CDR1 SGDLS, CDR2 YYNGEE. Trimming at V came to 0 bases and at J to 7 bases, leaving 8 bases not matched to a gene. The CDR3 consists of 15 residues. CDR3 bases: TGTGCCAGCAGCGTAGCAATAGCGGGAGAGGGTGAGCAGTACTTC. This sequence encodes CASSVAIAGEGEQYF.

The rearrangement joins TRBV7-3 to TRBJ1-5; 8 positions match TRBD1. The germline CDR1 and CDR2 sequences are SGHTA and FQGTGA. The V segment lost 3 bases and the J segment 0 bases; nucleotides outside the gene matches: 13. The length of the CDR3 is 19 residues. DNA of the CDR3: TGTGCCAGCAGCTTTTCCCCGCCCAGGGGGCTGTATAGCAATCAGCCCCAGCATTTT. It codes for CASSFSPPRGLYSNQPQHF.

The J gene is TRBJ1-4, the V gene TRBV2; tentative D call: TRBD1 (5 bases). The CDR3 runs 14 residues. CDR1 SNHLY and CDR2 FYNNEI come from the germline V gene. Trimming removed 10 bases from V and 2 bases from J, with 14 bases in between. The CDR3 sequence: CATFAGGTNEKLFF. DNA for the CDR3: TGTGCCACCTTCGCTGGGGGGACTAATGAAAAACTGTTTTTT.

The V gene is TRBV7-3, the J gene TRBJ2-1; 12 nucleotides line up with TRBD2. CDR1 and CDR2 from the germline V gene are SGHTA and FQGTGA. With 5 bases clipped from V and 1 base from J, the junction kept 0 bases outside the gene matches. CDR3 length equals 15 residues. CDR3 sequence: CASSGTSGSYNEQFF. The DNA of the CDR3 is TGTGCCAGCAGCGGGACTAGCGGGTCCTACAATGAGCAGTTCTTC.

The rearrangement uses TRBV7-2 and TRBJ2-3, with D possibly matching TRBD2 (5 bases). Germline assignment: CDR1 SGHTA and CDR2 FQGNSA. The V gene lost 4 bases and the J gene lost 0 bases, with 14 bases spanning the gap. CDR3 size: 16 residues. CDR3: CASSSRPWTSTDTQYF. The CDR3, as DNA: TGTGCCAGCAGCTCCCGGCCTTGGACTAGCACAGATACGCAGTATTTT.

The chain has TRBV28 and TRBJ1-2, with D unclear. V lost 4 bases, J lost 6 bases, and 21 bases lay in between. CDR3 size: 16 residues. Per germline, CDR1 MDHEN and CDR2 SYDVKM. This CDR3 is CASSSPRGLLVHGYTF. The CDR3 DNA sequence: TGTGCCAGCAGTTCACCCCGTGGTCTCTTAGTACATGGCTACACCTTC.

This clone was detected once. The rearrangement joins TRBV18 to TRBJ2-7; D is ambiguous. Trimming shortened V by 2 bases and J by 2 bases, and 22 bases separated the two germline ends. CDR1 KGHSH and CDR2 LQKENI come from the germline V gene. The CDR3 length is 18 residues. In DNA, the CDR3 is TGTGCCAGCTCACCAGCACCGGGCCTCCATAGGAGCCCCTACGAGCAGTACTTC. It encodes CASSPAPGLHRSPYEQYF.